This is a list of T cell receptor beta chains from one sample in a study of PD-L1 blockade in urothelial cancer. Repertoires were generated with immunoSEQ multiplex PCR, while TCRdb's copy carries only in-frame clones and drops some. Here the sample spans roughly 63,000 clones, approximately 80% being singletons. This sample comprised PBMCs, obtained around atezolizumab (anti-PD-L1) treatment. The receptors derive from a man aged 70 or older with urothelial cancer. The CDR3 runs from the conserved cysteine through the conserved F or W. Each record gives: J gene, D gene, V gene, clone size, CDR3 protein, CDR3 DNA. D genes are given only for firm matches. Size tells how often a clone was seen (once, few, many) or the class of an expanded clone, and some rows leave it out.

TRBJ2-7 | TRBD2 | TRBV19 | . | CASSSQRPGLAESYEQYF | TGTGCCAGTAGTTCCCAGAGGCCCGGACTAGCGGAGTCCTACGAGCAGTACTTC
TRBJ1-2 | . | TRBV27 | . | CASREAARGGYGYTF | TGTGCCAGCAGGGAGGCGGCAAGGGGGGGGTATGGCTACACCTTC
TRBJ1-4 | TRBD1 | TRBV6-6 | . | CASSYDRVEEKLFF | TGTGCCAGCAGTTACGACAGGGTGGAGGAAAAACTGTTTTTT
TRBJ1-2 | . | TRBV10-3 | . | CAISESDGGRVPQGGYTF | TGTGCCATCAGTGAGTCAGATGGTGGCAGGGTGCCTCAGGGTGGCTACACCTTC
TRBJ2-5 | TRBD2 | TRBV30 | . | CAWARASGFYETQYF | TGTGCCTGGGCCCGCGCTAGCGGGTTCTATGAGACCCAGTACTTC
TRBJ1-1 | . | TRBV7-9 | . | CASSLDRVNTEAFF | TGTGCCAGCAGCTTAGACAGGGTGAACACTGAAGCTTTCTTT
TRBJ1-6 | TRBD1 | TRBV29-1 | . | CSVGEDRGNSPLHF | TGCAGCGTTGGGGAGGACAGGGGTAATTCACCCCTCCACTTT
TRBJ1-5 | . | TRBV10-3 | . | CAIRGQSNQPQHF | TGTGCCATCAGGGGACAATCCAATCAGCCCCAGCATTTT
TRBJ2-7 | TRBD2 | TRBV5-4 | . | CASKAGDEQYF | TGTGCCAGCAAAGCGGGGGACGAGCAGTACTTC
TRBJ2-7 | . | TRBV7-9 | . | CASSLKGGDGEQYF | TGTGCCAGCAGCTTAAAAGGGGGTGATGGGGAGCAGTACTTC
TRBJ2-2 | TRBD2 | TRBV7-6 | . | CASSLGSGGTGELFF | TGTGCCAGCAGCTTAGGATCGGGGGGGACCGGGGAGCTGTTTTTT
TRBJ2-7 | . | TRBV10-3 | . | CAISDSRGGETYEQYF | TGTGCCATCAGTGACTCCCGCGGGGGCGAAACTTACGAGCAGTACTTC
TRBJ1-6 | . | TRBV5-5 | . | CASSLNTGMGGSPLHF | TGTGCCAGCAGCTTGAATACCGGGATGGGAGGTTCACCCCTCCACTTT
TRBJ2-2 | . | TRBV2 | . | CASSESRNTGELFF | TGTGCCAGCAGTGAGAGTAGAAACACCGGGGAGCTGTTTTTT
TRBJ1-5 | TRBD1 | TRBV10-3 | . | CAISESAGGAAQPQHF | TGTGCCATCAGTGAGTCCGCAGGGGGCGCCGCTCAGCCCCAGCATTTT
TRBJ2-6 | TRBD2 | TRBV9 | . | CASSVGSGGALTGANVLTF | TGTGCCAGCAGCGTAGGGAGCGGGGGGGCATTAACTGGGGCCAACGTCCTGACTTTC
TRBJ1-1 | . | TRBV7-3 | once | CASSLNVGAGTEAFF | TGTGCCAGCAGCTTAAATGTGGGCGCAGGCACTGAAGCTTTCTTT
TRBJ2-1 | . | TRBV11-2 | . | CASSTRRASSHNEQFF | TGTGCCAGCAGCACCCGGCGGGCTAGCTCCCACAATGAGCAGTTCTTC
TRBJ2-3 | . | TRBV11-2 | . | CASSLDRSDTQYF | TGTGCCAGCAGCTTAGACCGGTCGGATACGCAGTATTTT
TRBJ1-5 | . | TRBV19 | . | CASSIGRGNQPQHF | TGTGCCAGTAGTATAGGTAGGGGTAACCAGCCCCAGCATTTT
TRBJ2-2 | . | TRBV7-8 | . | CASSSGHHSGELFF | TGTGCCAGCAGCTCGGGACATCACAGTGGGGAGCTGTTTTTT
TRBJ2-7 | . | TRBV4-1 | once | CASSQVSGNSYEQYF | TGCGCCAGCAGCCAAGTTTCAGGAAACTCCTACGAGCAGTACTTC
TRBJ1-1 | . | TRBV12-5 | . | CASGLVPTEAFF | TGTGCTAGTGGTTTGGTACCGACAGAAGCTTTCTTT
TRBJ1-1 | . | TRBV5-4 | few | CASSLDTGMNTEAFF | TGTGCCAGCAGCTTGGATACAGGGATGAACACTGAAGCTTTCTTT
TRBJ2-3 | TRBD2 | TRBV5-1 | . | CASSPVAGVVNTQYF | TGCGCCAGCAGCCCTGTAGCGGGAGTGGTGAATACGCAGTATTTT
TRBJ2-5 | TRBD1 | TRBV4-1 | . | CASSRTGGSETQYF | TGCGCCAGCAGCCGAACAGGGGGCTCAGAGACCCAGTACTTC
TRBJ1-2 | . | TRBV6-1 | . | CASSEKWVGGYGYTF | TGTGCCAGCAGTGAAAAATGGGTGGGGGGCTATGGCTACACCTTC
TRBJ2-2 | . | TRBV5-8 | . | CASSFRSGGGTGELFF | TGTGCCAGCAGCTTCCGGTCCGGGGGAGGCACCGGGGAGCTGTTTTTT
TRBJ2-1 | TRBD1 | TRBV4-1 | . | CASSLSGQYYNEQFF | TGCGCCAGCAGCCTTTCGGGACAGTATTACAATGAGCAGTTCTTC
TRBJ1-2 | . | TRBV5-4 | . | CASSLEAGTNYGYTF | TGTGCCAGCAGCTTGGAGGCCGGGACAAACTATGGCTACACCTTC
TRBJ1-2 | TRBD1 | TRBV9 | . | CASSVDGQGLGYTF | TGTGCCAGCAGCGTAGACGGACAGGGGCTCGGCTACACCTTC
TRBJ2-5 | TRBD2 | TRBV25-1 | . | CASRPSGAPGETQYF | TGTGCCAGCAGACCAAGCGGGGCCCCGGGGGAGACCCAGTACTTC
TRBJ1-1 | . | TRBV30 | few | CASSRNTEAFF | TGTGCCTCCTCGCGGAACACTGAAGCTTTCTTT
TRBJ2-1 | TRBD2 | TRBV19 | . | CASSISEREASRFSYNEQFF | TGTGCCAGTAGTATTTCAGAGCGGGAGGCCTCGAGATTTTCCTACAATGAGCAGTTCTTC
TRBJ2-1 | TRBD2 | TRBV5-4 | . | CASKREGLGEQFF | TGTGCCAGCAAACGGGAGGGCCTTGGTGAGCAGTTCTTC
TRBJ2-3 | . | TRBV6-6 | . | CASSYGDADADTQYF | TGTGCCAGCAGTTACGGCGACGCGGATGCAGATACGCAGTATTTT